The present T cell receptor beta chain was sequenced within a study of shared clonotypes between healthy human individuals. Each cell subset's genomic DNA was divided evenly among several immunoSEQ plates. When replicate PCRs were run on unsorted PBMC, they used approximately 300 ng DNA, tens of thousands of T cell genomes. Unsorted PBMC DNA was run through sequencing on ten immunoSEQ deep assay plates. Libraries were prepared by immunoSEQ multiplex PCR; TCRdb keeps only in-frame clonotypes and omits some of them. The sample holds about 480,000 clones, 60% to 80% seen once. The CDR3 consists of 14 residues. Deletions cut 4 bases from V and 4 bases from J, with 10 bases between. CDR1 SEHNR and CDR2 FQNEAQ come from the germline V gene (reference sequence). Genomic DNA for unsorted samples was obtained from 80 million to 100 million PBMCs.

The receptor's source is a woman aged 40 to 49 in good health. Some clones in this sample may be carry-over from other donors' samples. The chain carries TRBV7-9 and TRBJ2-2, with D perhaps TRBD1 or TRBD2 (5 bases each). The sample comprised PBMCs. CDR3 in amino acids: CASSSGTFTGELFF. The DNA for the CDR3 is TGTGCCAGCAGCTCCGGGACCTTCACCGGGGAGCTGTTTTTT.